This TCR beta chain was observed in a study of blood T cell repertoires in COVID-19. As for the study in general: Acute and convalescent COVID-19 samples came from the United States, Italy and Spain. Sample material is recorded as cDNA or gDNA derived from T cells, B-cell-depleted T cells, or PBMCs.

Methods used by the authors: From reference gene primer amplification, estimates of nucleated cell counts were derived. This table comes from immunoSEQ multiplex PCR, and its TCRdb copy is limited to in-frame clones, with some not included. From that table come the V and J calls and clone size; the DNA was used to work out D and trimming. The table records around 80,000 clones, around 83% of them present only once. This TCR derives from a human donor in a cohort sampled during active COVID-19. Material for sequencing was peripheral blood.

The CDR3 loop is CASSPTGSPETQYF. Written as DNA, the CDR3 is TGTGCCAGTAGTCCCACTGGGAGCCCCGAGACCCAGTACTTC. The chain links TRBV19 to TRBJ2-5, with TRBD2 as a possible D gene (5 bases). This CDR3 comprises 14 residues. The V gene's germline CDR1 is LNHDA and CDR2 SQIVND (reference sequence). The V and J ends lost 5 bases and 5 bases respectively, with 15 bases between them.